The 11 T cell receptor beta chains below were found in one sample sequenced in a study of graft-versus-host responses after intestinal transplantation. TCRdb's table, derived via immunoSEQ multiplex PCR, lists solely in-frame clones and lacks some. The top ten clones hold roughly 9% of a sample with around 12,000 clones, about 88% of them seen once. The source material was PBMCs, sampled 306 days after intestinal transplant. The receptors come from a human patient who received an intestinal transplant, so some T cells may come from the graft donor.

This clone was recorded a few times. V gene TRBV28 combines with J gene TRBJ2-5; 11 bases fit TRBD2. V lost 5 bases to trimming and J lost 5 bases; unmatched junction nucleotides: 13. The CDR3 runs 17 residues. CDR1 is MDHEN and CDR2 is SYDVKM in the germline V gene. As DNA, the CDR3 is TGTGCCAGCAGTCACCTGAGAACTAGCGGGAGACCGGAGACCCAGTACTTC. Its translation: CASSHLRTSGRPETQYF. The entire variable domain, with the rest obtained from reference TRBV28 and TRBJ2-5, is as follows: DVKVTQSSRYLVKRTGEKVFLECVQDMDHENMFWYRQDPGLGLRLIYFSYDVKMKEKGDIPEGYSVSREKKERFSLILESASTNQTSMYLCASSHLRTSGRPETQYFGPGTRLLVL.

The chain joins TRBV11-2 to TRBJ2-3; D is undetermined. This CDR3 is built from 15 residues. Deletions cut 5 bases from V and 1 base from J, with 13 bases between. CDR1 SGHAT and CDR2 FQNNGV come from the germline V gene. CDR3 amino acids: CASSLSTGGTDTQYF. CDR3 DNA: TGTGCCAGCAGCCTAAGCACTGGGGGCACAGATACGCAGTATTTT.

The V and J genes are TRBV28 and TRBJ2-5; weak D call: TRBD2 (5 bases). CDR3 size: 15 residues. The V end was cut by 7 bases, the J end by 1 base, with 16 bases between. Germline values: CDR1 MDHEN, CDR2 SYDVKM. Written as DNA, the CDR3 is TGTGCCAGCACTCCCACCGGGGAAAGCCAAGAGACCCAGTACTTC. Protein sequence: CASTPTGESQETQYF.

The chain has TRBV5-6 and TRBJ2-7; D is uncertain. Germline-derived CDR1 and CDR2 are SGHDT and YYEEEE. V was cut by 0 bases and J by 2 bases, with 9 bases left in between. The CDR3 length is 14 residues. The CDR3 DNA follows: TGTGCCAGCAGCTTGGGGGATACCACCTACGAGCAGTACTTC. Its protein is CASSLGDTTYEQYF.

This CDR3 reads CASSEALTDPSLHF. As DNA, the CDR3 is TGTGCCAGCAGTGAAGCCCTGACAGACCCTTCCCTCCACTTT. The V and J genes are TRBV2 and TRBJ1-6, with a weak D call TRBD1 (5 bases). The germline gives CDR1 SNHLY, CDR2 FYNNEI. Trimming shortened V by 0 bases and J by 14 bases, and 14 bases separated the two germline ends. The CDR3 runs 14 residues.

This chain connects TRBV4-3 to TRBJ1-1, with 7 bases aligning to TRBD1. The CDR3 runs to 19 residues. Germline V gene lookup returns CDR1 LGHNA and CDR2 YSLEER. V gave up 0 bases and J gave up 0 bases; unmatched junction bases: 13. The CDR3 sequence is CASSQDRVGGGNVNTEAFF. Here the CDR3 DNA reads TGCGCCAGCAGCCAAGATCGTGTTGGAGGGGGCAACGTGAACACTGAAGCTTTCTTT.

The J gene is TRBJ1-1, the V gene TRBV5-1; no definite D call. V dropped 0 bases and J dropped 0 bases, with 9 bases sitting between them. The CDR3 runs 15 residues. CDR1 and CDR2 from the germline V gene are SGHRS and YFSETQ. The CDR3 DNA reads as TGCGCCAGCAGCTTGGACGGGATGGTGAACACTGAAGCTTTCTTT. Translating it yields CASSLDGMVNTEAFF.

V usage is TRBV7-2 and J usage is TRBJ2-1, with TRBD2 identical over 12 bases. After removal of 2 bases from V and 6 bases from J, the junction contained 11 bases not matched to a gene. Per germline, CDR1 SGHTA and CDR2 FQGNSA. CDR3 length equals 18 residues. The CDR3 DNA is TGTGCCAGCAGCTTAAAGTCAGGGGGACTAGCGGGTTCCAATGAGCAGTTCTTC. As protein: CASSLKSGGLAGSNEQFF.

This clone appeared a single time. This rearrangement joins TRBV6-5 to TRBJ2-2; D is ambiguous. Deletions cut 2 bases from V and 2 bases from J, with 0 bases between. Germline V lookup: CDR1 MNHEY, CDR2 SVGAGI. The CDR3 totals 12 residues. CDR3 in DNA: TGTGCCAGCAGTTACAACACCGGGGAGCTGTTTTTT. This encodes CASSYNTGELFF.

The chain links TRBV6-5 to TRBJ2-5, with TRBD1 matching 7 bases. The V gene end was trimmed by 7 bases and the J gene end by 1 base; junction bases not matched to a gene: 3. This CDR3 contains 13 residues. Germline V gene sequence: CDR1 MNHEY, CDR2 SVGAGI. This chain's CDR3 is CASTDRVQETQYF. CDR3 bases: TGTGCCAGCACAGACAGGGTCCAAGAGACCCAGTACTTC.

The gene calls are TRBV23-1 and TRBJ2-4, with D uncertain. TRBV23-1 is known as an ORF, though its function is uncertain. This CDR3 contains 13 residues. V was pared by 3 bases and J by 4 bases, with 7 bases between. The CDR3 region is CASSQPGKNIQYF. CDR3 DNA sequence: TGCGCCAGCAGTCAGCCAGGAAAAAACATTCAGTACTTC.